This T cell receptor (beta chain) was found in a study of cytomegalovirus exposure and HLA in healthy donors (TCRdb year 2017). As for the study more broadly: In an earlier analysis of roughly 500 of the donors, 276 Gb of sequence data and some 120 million unique TCR beta sequences from about 179 million T cells were reported. An early release that covered about 600 HLA-typed donors contained about 300 gigabases of sequencing data and 85 million to 100 million unique TCR sequences. The genetic ancestry cluster associated with self-reported Caucasian donors included approximately 85% of the roughly 400 genotyped donors. The study aimed to test whether cataloging public T cell receptors could reveal signatures of past pathogen exposure. Using immunosequencing, the study profiled T cell repertoires from 550 to 750 subjects and related those repertoires to cytomegalovirus serostatus. Along with the approximately 600-subject first cohort, a separate validation cohort of roughly 110 different subjects was used. The study combined high-throughput TCR immunosequencing, statistical association of individual TCRs with disease status, and machine learning to predict cytomegalovirus infection status. To study patterns of TCR occurrence, a later analysis re-analyzed previously published TCR beta repertoires from 700 or so donors and added high-resolution HLA genotyping. Rather than drawing on any new phenotypic data, the later analysis identified candidate immune exposures from TCR beta sequences and the way those sequences occurred across donors. An earlier analysis of around 540 of the donors applied high-throughput TCR beta sequencing to assess whether each TCR beta V gene segment acted as functional or pseudogenic. Donor age, sex, ethnicity and CMV serostatus were compiled alongside the repertoire data. In a later genetic analysis, genome-wide SNP genotypes for about 55% of the roughly 700 donors were used, and that subset was treated as a discovery cohort. Every repertoire in the discovery cohort had been generated on one and the same sequencing platform. Both class I and class II loci were covered by HLA typing, at four-digit resolution. The number of donors typed differed by locus, with 629-630 for A, B, C, DRB1 and DQB1, more than 500 for DQA1, over 600 for DPA1, and approximately 470 for DPB1. Four to six DR-DQ haplotypes were handled as single units for association and clustering, since linkage in the cohort was strong. On average, roughly 240,000 unique TCR beta nucleotide sequences were sequenced per donor among 398 genotyped donors of the cohort, with about 17% of those sequences being non-productive.

Libraries were built with the immunoSEQ multiplex PCR assay. A mixture of 60 forward primers for TCR Vbeta segments and 13 reverse primers for TCR Jbeta segments was used in the multiplex PCR. Amplification of the CDR3 region of rearranged TCR beta genes was performed with a multiplex PCR assay on genomic DNA. On the Illumina HiSeq System, the amplified TCR beta libraries were sequenced as 87-base-pair reads. In the paper's pipeline: A later analysis tallied around 87 million unique TCR beta chains across the 610 or so repertoires, and about 10 million of those chains were shared by two or more donors. Raw reads were error-corrected and collapsed into unique sequences by a nearest-neighbor algorithm in which closely related sequences were merged to remove PCR and sequencing errors. V, D and J gene segments were assigned by aligning CDR3 sequences to IMGT reference sequences. For a sequence to be retained, at least a six-nucleotide match to both a V gene segment and a J gene segment was required. Rearrangements were called productive when the CDR3 lacked stop codons and stayed in frame with V and J; all others were non-productive. CDR3 was defined according to IMGT convention as the region running from the second conserved V-encoded cysteine to the conserved J-encoded phenylalanine. The earlier analysis of 500 to 650 of the donors excluded any sequence lacking an unambiguous match to a single V gene segment. In an earlier analysis of 587 of the donors, V segments were called functional above 56.7% productive rearrangements and were called segregating when the between-donor standard deviation exceeded 5%. A statistical classification framework was developed to diagnose cytomegalovirus status using the catalog of TCR beta chain sequences. V and J gene assignment, in a later analysis, came from comparing TCR nucleotide sequences with IMGT/GENE-DB human TR gene sequences. Using the TCRdist pipeline, a later analysis assigned CDR3 sequences along with most-parsimonious VDJ recombination scenarios. A later analysis defined each TCR beta chain by its CDR3 amino acid sequence plus V-gene family, and excluded reads lacking a unique V-gene family. As a way to deal with suspected cross-contamination and a sequencing artifact, a later analysis dropped roughly 620 nucleotide sequences that were highly shared and had low generation probability. In a later analysis, a clonal expansion index was calculated for each public chain from normalized within-repertoire ranks of inferred template counts. Generation probabilities in a later analysis came from a VDJ recombination model fitted to out-of-frame rearrangements, and those results were checked against IGoR. Hypergeometric tests were used in a later analysis to score TCR-TCR, TCR-HLA and TCR-CMV co-occurrence, with a repertoire-size bias correction applied to the TCR pairs. To estimate false discovery rates, a later analysis permuted the HLA or CMV assignments 20 times. In a later analysis, co-occurring TCRs were grouped using DBSCAN, and TCRdist sequence similarity was added for clustering within HLA-allele-positive subsets. Repertoires with fewer than 30,000 or more than 120,000 public chains were left out of co-occurrence clustering, as were a handful of repertoires with anomalous nucleotide sharing. Imported from immuneACCESS, the table was reduced by TCRdb to in-frame sequences with V and J called. These copies leave out some clones; in studies compared against another copy, an unresolved V gene accounts for under half, and the cause of the remainder is not known. V and J calls and clone size are those listed in that table; D and trimming were worked out from the DNA. Present in this sample are approximately 77,000 clones, roughly four fifths of which were seen just once. The ten largest make up approximately 4.4% of the sample.

General conclusions and limits of the study: In a later analysis, TCR association rates were found to vary across HLA loci, with the most associated TCRs seen for DRB1 alleles and the fewest for HLA-C alleles. A cluster of highly shared sequence variants was judged likely to be a technical artifact of the sequencing pipeline. In an earlier analysis of about 600 of the donors, most TCR beta V segments appeared in productive rearrangements about 87% or about 30% of the time, broadly matching IMGT annotations. The presence/absence analyses assumed that sequencing depth was roughly uniform across donors, and that assumption may not be true. According to a later analysis, parvovirus B19, influenza, CMV and Epstein-Barr virus appeared linked to several top co-occurrence clusters. This cohort had only TCR beta chains sequenced, and the lack of alpha or paired-chain data limited which features could be detected. In a later genetic analysis, fewer N-insertions in productive TCRs were reported among donors in an Asian-associated ancestry cluster than the roughly 640-donor mean. Three of the identified cytomegalovirus-associated TCR beta chains were confirmed in vitro to be specific for cytomegalovirus antigens. The only immune exposure information available for the cohort was CMV serostatus. In the study, some 180 TCR beta chains were listed as associated with cytomegalovirus. Some IMGT-functional V segments, including TRBV6-2 and TRBV6-3, could not be told apart with the 87-base-pair reads, so those segments were excluded. Assigning TCR associations to individual alleles was difficult when HLA alleles, especially DR and DQ, strongly co-occurred. A later analysis found that HLA-associated TCR beta chains were more clonally expanded and had lower generation probabilities than equally common non-associated chains. The classifier was reported to diagnose cytomegalovirus status with high specificity and sensitivity in both the original and validation cohorts. A further reported finding was that TCR beta sequences accurately predicted the HLA-A and HLA-B alleles for most subjects in the first cohort. According to a later analysis, most CMV-associated TCR beta chains appeared to be HLA-restricted, and the HLA associations seemed to be driven largely by CMV exposure. In a later genetic analysis, a missense DCLRE1C variant was associated with V-gene and J-gene trimming of TCR beta chains, and the association was replicated in an independent cohort. HLA typing was unavailable for some donors at each locus, so association tests used only the typed subset. Correlated functional status among segregating V segments might be attributable to linkage disequilibrium, but an unknown experimental factor could not be ruled out. In a later analysis, around 17,000 TCR beta sequences were associated with specific HLA alleles at a false discovery rate of 0.05. The earlier analysis of nearly 600 of the donors excluded roughly 17 rarely observed V segments, including chromosome 9 orphons, because counts were too low. It was suggested by the authors that the approach could potentially be generalized to other disease states and immunological phenotypes. Most TCR sequences were observed very rarely across donors, whereas some public TCRs were present in many individuals.

The germline V gene (reference sequence) yields SEHNR for CDR1 and FQNEAQ for CDR2. The CDR3 covers 14 residues, taking in both the cysteine and the phenylalanine. The CDR3 DNA has 42 bases and is translated from base 1. V was cut back by 3 bases and J by 1 base, leaving a gap of 10 bases between them. In its sample, this clone was seen a few times. The antigen this receptor binds is unknown. Base qualities are missing; no much larger clone stands one base away. In total, roughly 670 healthy bone marrow donors made up the cohort. At the time of sampling, every cohort member was nominally healthy, though immune exposures that went unrecorded were likely present. The donor tested CMV seronegative, placing the donor among the 350 or so seronegative members of the cohort. Every donor gave a peripheral blood sample, and the peripheral blood mononuclear cells from that sample were used for TCR beta sequencing. The Qiagen DNeasy Blood Extraction Kit was used to extract genomic DNA from the blood cell samples.

Material: PBMCs. The chain is encoded by TRBV7-9 joined to TRBJ2-7; possibly the D gene is TRBD2, per 5 matching bases. This TCR was sampled from a man aged 35 to 55 in good health and CMV-seronegative. CDR3 protein: CASSFSGLSYEQYF. The DNA is TGTGCCAGCAGCTTCAGCGGTCTTTCCTACGAGCAGTACTTC.